The 15 T cell receptor beta chains in this list originate from one sample, sequenced in a study of T cell repertoires in cytomegalovirus infection. Their specific antigens are unknown. TCRdb reanalysed the reads using MiXCR and keeps one entry per CDR3 protein. This repertoire shows 250,000 to 300,000 distinct CDR3 sequences, roughly a fifth found once; its top ten account for roughly a fifth. Material: cultured PBMCs, obtained from culture after CMV antigen stimulation. The receptors were gathered from a human donor in good health (CMV status not recorded). Some clones in this sample may be carry-over from other donors' samples.

The chain recombines TRBV10-3 with TRBJ2-1; TRBD2 matches at 9 bases. V dropped 4 bases and J dropped 9; count of bases not matched to a gene: 13. This CDR3 is built from 16 residues. CDR1 and CDR2 from the germline V gene are ENHRY and SYGVKD. CDR3 protein: CAISVIAGVDGSEQFF. The CDR3 region has the DNA TGTGCCATCAGTGTCATAGCGGGAGTGGATGGAAGTGAGCAGTTCTTC.

This clonotype was observed many times. V gene TRBV11-2 combines with J gene TRBJ1-1, with 7 bases lining up with TRBD1. In germline, CDR1 is SGHAT, CDR2 FQNNGV. This CDR3 is built from 16 residues. The V segment lost 3 bases and the J segment 1 base; nucleotides outside the gene matches: 8. Here the CDR3 DNA reads TGTGCCAGCAGCTTTGGCTTAGGACAGGCGAACACTGAAGCTTTCTTT. As protein: CASSFGLGQANTEAFF.

This clonotype was recorded a few times. The V gene is TRBV6-2 or TRBV6-3, the J gene TRBJ2-7; 8 nucleotides match TRBD1. J lost 5 bases, V lost 6 bases, and 6 bases had no gene match. Germline values: CDR1 MNHEY, CDR2 SVGEGT. This CDR3 has 13 residues. The CDR3 protein is CASREDRVHEQYF. CDR3 DNA: TGTGCCAGCAGAGAGGACAGGGTCCACGAGCAGTACTTC.

This clonotype was seen at least ten times. The V and J genes are TRBV11-3 and TRBJ2-1; 7 bases align to TRBD2. Germline trimming cut 5 bases from V and 2 bases from J; bases unmatched to any gene: 9. The CDR3 contains 16 residues. Germline loops: CDR1 SGHNT, CDR2 YENEEA. The CDR3 region has the DNA TGTGCCAGCAGCGCTAACCCTCTAGCGGCCTACAATGAGCAGTTCTTC. It is translated as CASSANPLAAYNEQFF.

This clonotype was counted a few times. The chain carries TRBV28 and TRBJ2-7; TRBD1 might be the D (5 bases). This CDR3 contains 16 residues. CDR1 is MDHEN and CDR2 is SYDVKM in the germline V gene. With 5 bases removed from V and 0 bases from J, the gap between germline ends came to 17 bases. The CDR3 sequence: CASSTRWGVSSYEQYF. The CDR3 nucleotides are TGTGCCAGCAGTACACGTTGGGGCGTTAGCTCCTACGAGCAGTACTTC.

V is TRBV7-9 and J is TRBJ1-4; D call uncertain. The V gene's germline CDR1 is SEHNR and CDR2 FQNEAQ (reference sequence). The CDR3 totals 15 residues. V was clipped by 4 bases and J by 2 bases, with 11 bases between them. CDR3 sequence: CASSSARRTNEKLFF. Written as DNA, the CDR3 is TGTGCCAGCAGCTCGGCTCGTCGGACTAATGAAAAACTGTTTTTT.

This clonotype was seen more than once but under ten times. The V gene is TRBV3-1, the J gene TRBJ2-3; possibly TRBD2 for D (6 bases). Germline V gene lookup returns CDR1 LGHDT and CDR2 YNNKEL (reference sequence). V was trimmed by 9 bases and J by 0 bases, leaving 13 bases between them. The CDR3 sequence is 14 residues long. The CDR3 is CASYPSGSTDTQYF. DNA of the CDR3: TGTGCCAGTTACCCCAGCGGGAGCACAGATACGCAGTATTTT.

This clonotype was seen at least ten times. The J gene is TRBJ1-4, the V gene TRBV7-2, with 7 bases aligning to TRBD1. Germline V gives CDR1 SGHTA, CDR2 FQGNSA. CDR3 length equals 14 residues. J gave up 8 bases and V 6 bases, and 9 bases lay outside the gene matches. The DNA for the CDR3 is TGTGCCAGCAGTCGGAACAGGGGAGACGAAAAACTGTTTTTT. This codes for CASSRNRGDEKLFF.

This clonotype was seen more than once but under ten times. The chain has TRBV6-6 and TRBJ2-6; D might be TRBD1 (5 bases). Trimming removed 0 bases from V and 2 bases from J, with 11 bases in between. The CDR3 is 17 amino acids. In germline, CDR1 is MNHNY, CDR2 SVGAGI (reference sequence). CDR3 sequence (DNA): TGTGCCAGCAGTTACTCGATTTTAGGGGCTGGGGCCAACGTCCTGACTTTC. This translates into CASSYSILGAGANVLTF.

This chain joins TRBV28 and TRBJ1-5; D ambiguous. CDR1 MDHEN and CDR2 SYDVKM come from the germline V gene. This CDR3 is built from 13 residues. Trimming shortened V by 3 bases and J by 6 bases, and 9 bases separated the two germline ends. The CDR3 is CASSLLGIQPQHF. CDR3 DNA sequence: TGTGCCAGCAGTTTGTTAGGGATTCAGCCCCAGCATTTT.

This clonotype was recorded a few times. The chain combines TRBV4-3 with TRBJ2-7, with D possibly matching TRBD2 (6 bases). Germline CDR1 LGHNA, CDR2 YSLEER. Trimming removed 2 bases at V and 2 bases at J, with 19 bases between. This CDR3 comprises 17 residues. This CDR3 is CASSQHHGGVGPYEQYF. The CDR3 coding sequence is TGCGCCAGCAGCCAACATCACGGAGGGGTCGGTCCCTACGAGCAGTACTTC.

This clonotype was picked up a small number of times. The DNA for the CDR3 is TGTGCCAGCAGCCTACAGCGTAACGGCTACACCTTC. It is translated as CASSLQRNGYTF. V is TRBV12-3 or TRBV12-4 and J is TRBJ1-2; D remains ambiguous. Trimming removed 6 bases from V and 8 bases from J, with 13 bases in between. The CDR3 spans 12 residues.

There are many counts of this clonotype. The chain is built from TRBV4-1 and TRBJ1-1; 9 bases line up with TRBD1. The CDR3 has 13 residues. Germline loops: CDR1 MGHRA, CDR2 YSYEKL. The V gene end was trimmed by 4 bases and the J gene end by 3 bases; junction bases not matched to a gene: 0. This CDR3 is CASSRQGDTEAFF. The CDR3 bases are TGCGCCAGCAGCCGACAGGGGGACACTGAAGCTTTCTTT.

This clonotype was seen a handful of times. The gene calls are TRBV5-1 and TRBJ1-1; D perhaps matches TRBD1 (6 bases). The V end lost 4 bases, the J end lost 4 bases, and 14 bases lay between the germline ends. Per the germline V gene, CDR1 is SGHRS and CDR2 is YFSETQ. This CDR3 spans 14 amino acids. The chain's CDR3 is CASSLDSVGTEAFF. CDR3 DNA: TGCGCCAGCAGCCTGGACAGTGTTGGCACTGAAGCTTTCTTT.

In this sample, this clonotype turned up many times. The V and J genes are TRBV12-3 or TRBV12-4 and TRBJ1-5; 9 positions agree with TRBD1. The CDR3 sequence is 15 residues long. Losses at the gene ends were 4 bases for V and 2 bases for J; bases not matched to a gene: 3. The CDR3 DNA reads as TGTGCCAGCAGTTGGGGACAGGGAGGCAATCAGCCCCAGCATTTT. This gives the protein CASSWGQGGNQPQHF.